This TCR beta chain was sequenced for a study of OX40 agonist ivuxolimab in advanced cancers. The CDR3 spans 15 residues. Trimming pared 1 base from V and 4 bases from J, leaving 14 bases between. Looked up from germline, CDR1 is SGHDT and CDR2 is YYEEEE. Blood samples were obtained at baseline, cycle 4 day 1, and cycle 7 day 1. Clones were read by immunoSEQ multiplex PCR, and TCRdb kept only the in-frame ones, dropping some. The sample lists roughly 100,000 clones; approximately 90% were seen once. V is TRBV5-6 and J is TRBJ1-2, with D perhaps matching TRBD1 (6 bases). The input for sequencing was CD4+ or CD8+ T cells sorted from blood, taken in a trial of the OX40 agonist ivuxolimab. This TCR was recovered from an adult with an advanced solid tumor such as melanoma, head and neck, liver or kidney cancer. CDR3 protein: CASSLWGGQLYGYTF. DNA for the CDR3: TGTGCCAGCAGCTTGTGGGGAGGACAGCTCTATGGCTACACCTTC.